What follows are 5 T cell receptor beta chains derived from one specimen sequenced in a study of blood T cells in healthy people across ages. Sample-barcoded 5' priming and a J-beta primer mix drove a second PCR of 7 to 11 cycles. MiXCR, applied by TCRdb to the 5' RACE reads, yields one record per CDR3 protein. The sample lists some 640,000 distinct CDR3 sequences; about 30% were seen once. The sample consisted of blood. The receptors derive from a woman aged 80 or older in good health.

This clonotype was counted ten times or more. V gene TRBV9 combines with J gene TRBJ2-1, with 8 bases fitting TRBD2. This CDR3 region has 15 residues. With V trimmed by 4 bases and J by 7 bases, 10 bases remained unmatched. Per the germline V gene, CDR1 is SGDLS and CDR2 is YYNGEE. This CDR3 reads CASSSLSGGYNEQFF. The DNA of the CDR3 is TGTGCCAGCAGCTCGCTATCGGGGGGGTATAATGAGCAGTTCTTC.

This clonotype was counted at least ten times. The chain carries TRBV5-6 and TRBJ1-1; no definite D call. Germline V gives CDR1 SGHDT, CDR2 YYEEEE. This CDR3 is built from 15 residues. The V end lost 0 bases, the J end lost 1 base, and 10 bases lay between the germline ends. The CDR3 DNA reads as TGTGCCAGCAGCTTGGTCCCGGAGCCGAACACTGAAGCTTTCTTT. Amino acids: CASSLVPEPNTEAFF.

The table lists this clonotype with many counts. The CDR3, as DNA: TGCGCCAGCAGCCAAGGCACCCTCTACGAGCAGTACTTC. Translating it yields CASSQGTLYEQYF. The chain joins TRBV4-1 to TRBJ2-7; D remains ambiguous. The V gene's germline CDR1 is MGHRA and CDR2 YSYEKL. This CDR3 has 13 residues. With 1 base removed from V and 3 bases from J, the gap between germline ends came to 7 bases.

V usage is TRBV5-1 and J usage is TRBJ2-7; D may be TRBD1 (6 bases). CDR3 length equals 13 residues. The germline CDR1 and CDR2 sequences are SGHRS and YFSETQ. V was shortened by 1 base and J by 5 bases, with 10 bases between the two germline ends. CDR3: CASSLRAGDEQYF. As DNA, the CDR3 is TGCGCCAGCAGCTTGAGGGCAGGGGACGAGCAGTACTTC. Drawing the rest from reference TRBV5-1 and TRBJ2-7, the complete variable domain is KAGVTQTPRYLIKTRGQQVTLSCSPISGHRSVSWYQQTPGQGLQFLFEYFSETQRNKGNFPGRFSGRQFSNSRSEMNVSTLELGDSALYLCASSLRAGDEQYFGPGTRLTVT.

The chain has TRBV29-1 and TRBJ2-5; tentative D call: TRBD2 (6 bases). The CDR3 is 12 amino acids. Germline V CDR1 and CDR2: SQVTM, ANQGSEA. V was shortened by 5 bases and J by 3 bases, with 10 bases between the two germline ends. The CDR3 is CSVRGIEETQYF. The CDR3 nucleotides read TGCAGCGTTCGGGGGATTGAAGAGACCCAGTACTTC.